A single sample gave rise to the 22 T cell receptor beta chains below, sequenced in a study of T cell responses to AZD1222 COVID-19 vaccine. Measured with immunoSEQ multiplex PCR; TCRdb has only the in-frame clones, and not every one. This sample carries some 62,000 clones, 76% of them seen once, and the ten largest clones take over 12%. This specimen consisted of peripheral blood, obtained on day 0 of AZD1222 vaccination. The source is an adult in good health.

The chain links TRBV19 to TRBJ2-7, with 8 bases aligning to TRBD1. The trim removed 4 bases at V and 4 bases at J, leaving 9 bases unmatched. The CDR3 has 15 amino acids. Germline V gives CDR1 LNHDA, CDR2 SQIVND (reference sequence). The CDR3 loop reads CASSKDRAYSYEQYF. The CDR3 DNA reads TGTGCCAGTAGTAAGGACAGGGCTTACAGTTACGAGCAGTACTTC.

This clone is a singleton in its sample. This chain connects TRBV19 to TRBJ2-3, with TRBD2 matching over 10 bases. Trimming cost V 6 bases and J 5 bases; bases outside gene matches: 8. Per the germline V gene, CDR1 is LNHDA and CDR2 is SQIVND (reference sequence). This CDR3 is 15 amino acids long. In DNA form, the CDR3 reads TGTGCCAGTAGCTCAACTAGCGGGGCGGGAGATACGCAGTATTTT. This encodes CASSSTSGAGDTQYF.

The chain is built from TRBV29-1 and TRBJ1-2, with 10 bases fitting TRBD1. CDR3 length: 13 amino acids. Germline V gives CDR1 SQVTM, CDR2 ANQGSEA. Trimming at V came to 4 bases and at J to 8 bases, leaving 7 bases not matched to a gene. This CDR3 reads CSVGAGTGVGYTF. CDR3 nucleotides: TGCAGCGTTGGTGCCGGGACAGGGGTCGGCTACACCTTC.

The table lists this clone with a count of one. The chain links TRBV3-1 (or the pseudogene TRBV3-2) to TRBJ2-1, with D maybe TRBD1 (6 bases). Trimming cost V 1 base and J 3 bases, with 10 bases left between them. CDR1 and CDR2 (germline): LGHDT, YNNKEL (reference sequence). This CDR3 has 15 amino acids. Written as DNA, the CDR3 is TGTGCCAGCAGCCAAGCGACAGGAATCTACAATGAGCAGTTCTTC. The encoded protein is CASSQATGIYNEQFF.

This clone is medium-sized by share. Other DNA sequences within the sample encode an identical CDR3. The chain recombines TRBV4-3 with TRBJ1-1; possible D gene TRBD1, 5 bases. V dropped 0 bases and J dropped 0 bases, with 8 bases sitting between them. CDR1 and CDR2 from the germline V gene are LGHNA and YSLEER. The CDR3 extends over 15 amino acids. The CDR3 reads CASSQDRVLNTEAFF. The CDR3 DNA reads TGCGCCAGCAGCCAAGACAGGGTCCTGAACACTGAAGCTTTCTTT.

The rearrangement joins TRBV7-9 to TRBJ2-1, with D perhaps matching TRBD2 (5 bases). The V and J ends lost 4 bases and 0 bases respectively, with 16 bases between them. The CDR3 has 17 residues. In germline, CDR1 is SEHNR, CDR2 FQNEAQ (reference sequence). CDR3 sequence (DNA): TGTGCCAGCAGCTCCAGGACCGGGGATAGCTCCTACAATGAGCAGTTCTTC. Translation: CASSSRTGDSSYNEQFF. Full variable domain (remainder filled in from reference TRBV7-9 and TRBJ2-1): DTGVSQNPRHKITKRGQNVTFRCDPISEHNRLYWYRQTLGQGPEFLTYFQNEAQLEKSRLLSDRFSAERPKGSFSTLEIQRTEQGDSAMYLCASSSRTGDSSYNEQFFGPGTRLTVL.

The chain links TRBV4-2 to TRBJ2-2, with 11 positions matching TRBD1. Germline lookup yields CDR1 LGHNA and CDR2 YNFKEQ. CDR3 size: 15 residues. With V trimmed by 3 bases and J by 4 bases, 1 base remained unmatched. In DNA, the CDR3 is TGTGCCAGCAGCCAGGGACAGGGGGGCACCGGGGAGCTGTTTTTT. Translation gives CASSQGQGGTGELFF.

V and J are TRBV12-3 or TRBV12-4 and TRBJ2-7; possibly TRBD1 for D (6 bases). V lost 3 bases to trimming and J lost 8 bases, with 8 bases between them. The CDR3 is 11 residues long. The CDR3 coding sequence is TGTGCCAGCAGTTTCCAGGGGCAGCAGTACTTC. Translation gives CASSFQGQQYF.

The chain is built from TRBV5-4 and TRBJ1-1; the D gene is possibly TRBD1 (5 bases). This CDR3 region has 14 residues. Trimming took off 0 bases at V and 1 base at J, with 7 bases between the two ends. The germline V gene encodes CDR1 SGHNT and CDR2 YYREEE (reference sequence). CDR3 sequence: CASSLGTSNTEAFF. For the CDR3, the DNA is TGTGCCAGCAGCTTGGGGACATCGAACACTGAAGCTTTCTTT.

The rearrangement links TRBV7-2 to TRBJ2-1; tentative D call: TRBD2 (6 bases). The CDR3 totals 13 residues. CDR1 is SGHTA and CDR2 is FQGNSA in the germline V gene. V lost 3 bases to trimming and J lost 5 bases, with 8 bases between them. The CDR3 DNA is TGTGCCAGCAGCTTTCGACTAGACAATGAGCAGTTCTTC. Amino acids: CASSFRLDNEQFF.

This sequence joins TRBV4-3 and TRBJ1-4, with D uncertain. V dropped 0 bases and J dropped 5 bases, with 4 bases sitting between them. Looked up from germline, CDR1 is LGHNA and CDR2 is YSLEER. The CDR3 covers 13 residues. CDR3 in amino acids: CASSQDRNEKLFF. The CDR3 DNA is TGCGCCAGCAGCCAAGACAGGAATGAAAAACTGTTTTTT.

The V call is TRBV9, the J call TRBJ1-5; the D is unclear. V dropped 1 base and J dropped 0 bases, with 14 bases sitting between them. This CDR3 comprises 17 residues. Germline lookup yields CDR1 SGDLS and CDR2 YYNGEE. The CDR3 DNA sequence: TGTGCCAGCAGCGTATGGCAACAAGTTTATAGCAATCAGCCCCAGCATTTT. It is translated as CASSVWQQVYSNQPQHF.

The table lists this clone with a few counts. The genes are TRBV3-1 (or the pseudogene TRBV3-2) and TRBJ1-2; 10 bases are shared with TRBD1. J gave up 8 bases and V 5 bases, and 5 bases lay outside the gene matches. The CDR3 loop spans 13 amino acids. Germline CDR1 LGHDT, CDR2 YNNKEL (reference sequence). CDR3 amino acids: CASSYDRGRGYTF. Written as DNA, the CDR3 is TGTGCCAGCAGCTACGACAGGGGGCGAGGCTACACCTTC.

The chain combines TRBV4-3 with TRBJ1-2; D unclear. V was shortened by 0 bases and J by 2 bases, with 10 bases between the two germline ends. There are 15 residues in the CDR3. The germline V gene has CDR1 LGHNA and CDR2 YSLEER. The chain's CDR3 is CASSQEYSSNYGYTF. Here the CDR3 DNA reads TGCGCCAGCAGCCAAGAGTACAGTTCCAACTATGGCTACACCTTC.

J is TRBJ1-5 and V is TRBV14; 7 nucleotides agree with TRBD1. The CDR3 has 18 residues. V was clipped by 6 bases and J by 2 bases; unmatched bases: 16. Looked up from germline, CDR1 is SGHDN and CDR2 is FVKESK. The CDR3 reads CASSRDVTGAGGNQPQHF. In nucleotides, the CDR3 is TGTGCCAGCAGTCGAGACGTAACAGGGGCGGGTGGCAATCAGCCCCAGCATTTT. The variable domain in full, with the rest retrieved from reference TRBV14 and TRBJ1-5, is EAGVTQFPSHSVIEKGQTVTLRCDPISGHDNLYWYRRVMGKEIKFLLHFVKESKQDESGMPNNRFLAERTGGTYSTLKVQPAELEDSGVYFCASSRDVTGAGGNQPQHFGDGTRLSIL.

Sample share makes this clone medium-sized. The genes are TRBV5-6 and TRBJ1-2; D uncertain. V gave up 1 base and J gave up 8 bases, with 9 bases separating them. CDR1 is SGHDT, CDR2 YYEEEE, per germline. The CDR3 is made up of 12 amino acids. The CDR3 sequence: CASSLLMGGYTF. CDR3 DNA: TGTGCCAGCAGCTTGCTCATGGGCGGCTACACCTTC. Together with reference TRBV5-6 and TRBJ1-2, the CDR3 gives the full variable domain: DAGVTQSPTHLIKTRGQQVTLRCSPKSGHDTVSWYQQALGQGPQFIFQYYEEEERQRGNFPDRFSGHQFPNYSSELNVNALLLGDSALYLCASSLLMGGYTFGSGTRLTVV.

This chain uses TRBV11-2 with TRBJ2-1, with a possible D match to TRBD1 (6 bases). Germline-derived CDR1 and CDR2 are SGHAT and FQNNGV. V lost 5 bases and J lost 0, with 11 bases in between. There are 15 residues in the CDR3. CDR3 loop: CASSVQGSSYNEQFF. The CDR3 region has the DNA TGTGCCAGCAGCGTACAGGGCAGCTCCTACAATGAGCAGTTCTTC. The full variable domain, its missing parts supplied by reference TRBV11-2 and TRBJ2-1, is EAGVAQSPRYKIIEKRQSVAFWCNPISGHATLYWYQQILGQGPKLLIQFQNNGVVDDSQLPKDRFSAERLKGVDSTLKIQPAKLEDSAVYLCASSVQGSSYNEQFFGPGTRLTVL.

This clone was counted once. The rearrangement uses TRBV10-3 and TRBJ2-7; 7 bases are a match to TRBD1. V lost 2 bases and J lost 4; bases outside the gene matches: 2. The germline CDR1 and CDR2 sequences are ENHRY and SYGVKD. CDR3 size: 13 residues. The CDR3 reads CAISEDRDYEQYF. The CDR3 DNA sequence: TGTGCCATCAGTGAGGACAGGGATTACGAGCAGTACTTC.

This clone has a handful of counts. V and J are TRBV13 and TRBJ2-1, with a tentative D call TRBD2 (6 bases). V gave up 5 bases and J gave up 0 bases, with 17 bases separating them. The CDR3 sequence is 17 residues long. Germline V gives CDR1 PRHDT, CDR2 FYEKMQ (reference sequence). Here the CDR3 reads CASSGAGTGSSYNEQFF. The DNA for the CDR3 is TGTGCCAGCAGCGGCGCGGGGACTGGGAGCTCCTACAATGAGCAGTTCTTC.

This chain uses TRBV14 with TRBJ2-5; a weak D match, TRBD2 (6 bases). Trimming shortened V by 2 bases and J by 4 bases, and 11 bases separated the two germline ends. This CDR3 has 14 amino acids. Per germline, CDR1 SGHDN and CDR2 FVKESK. In nucleotides, the CDR3 is TGTGCCAGCAGCCAACCGGGACTCGGAGAGACCCAGTACTTC. Protein: CASSQPGLGETQYF.

V and J are TRBV7-9 and TRBJ1-5; possible D gene TRBD1, 5 bases. This CDR3 comprises 15 residues. In germline, CDR1 is SEHNR, CDR2 FQNEAQ (reference sequence). Between the trimmed V and J ends, which lost 5 bases and 1 base, there was a span of 12 bases. CDR3 sequence: CASSPSAGSNQPQHF. CDR3 bases: TGTGCCAGCAGCCCCTCGGCAGGGAGCAATCAGCCCCAGCATTTT.

The V and J genes are TRBV7-9 and TRBJ2-1, with 9 bases aligning to TRBD2. CDR3 length: 15 residues. With 5 bases clipped from V and 8 bases from J, the junction kept 10 bases outside the gene matches. Per the germline V gene, CDR1 is SEHNR and CDR2 is FQNEAQ (reference sequence). As DNA, the CDR3 is TGTGCCAGCAGCCGAGGCGGGGGGGCCAACGATGAGCAGTTCTTC. It is translated as CASSRGGGANDEQFF. Full variable domain (remainder filled in from reference TRBV7-9 and TRBJ2-1): DTGVSQNPRHKITKRGQNVTFRCDPISEHNRLYWYRQTLGQGPEFLTYFQNEAQLEKSRLLSDRFSAERPKGSFSTLEIQRTEQGDSAMYLCASSRGGGANDEQFFGPGTRLTVL.